The next 5 T cell receptor beta chains were all read from a single sample in a study of blood T cell repertoires in COVID-19. Assay used: immunoSEQ multiplex PCR; TCRdb lists only in-frame clones, some missing. This sample has 20,000 to 30,000 clones; around 92% occur once, and the top ten carry more than 25%. The sample comprised peripheral blood. All receptors derive from a man in his 70s with active COVID-19.

V gene TRBV2 combines with J gene TRBJ2-1, with TRBD2 identical over 8 bases. The V segment lost 7 bases and the J segment 8 bases; nucleotides outside the gene matches: 16. CDR3 length: 16 residues. The germline V gene has CDR1 SNHLY and CDR2 FYNNEI. CDR3 in amino acids: CASNRGLAAVADEQFF. The CDR3 coding sequence is TGTGCCAGCAATCGCGGACTAGCAGCAGTGGCGGATGAGCAGTTCTTC.

This chain joins TRBV4-1 and TRBJ2-3; D is unresolved. V was cut by 1 base and J by 0 bases, with 8 bases left in between. Germline V gene lookup returns CDR1 MGHRA and CDR2 YSYEKL. This CDR3 spans 15 amino acids. CDR3 in amino acids: CASSQGLTSTDTQYF. The CDR3 DNA follows: TGCGCCAGCAGCCAAGGACTCACCAGCACAGATACGCAGTATTTT.

The chain recombines TRBV6-6 with TRBJ2-3, with TRBD2 identical over 7 bases. Trimming took 4 bases from V and 2 from J; bases not matched to a gene: 9. The CDR3 is made up of 16 amino acids. CDR1 is MNHNY, CDR2 SVGAGI, per germline (reference sequence). The CDR3 is CASSFGAGRSTDTQYF. CDR3 bases: TGTGCCAGCAGTTTCGGAGCGGGGCGTTCCACAGATACGCAGTATTTT.

This clone came up once. The V call is TRBV4-3, the J call TRBJ1-1, with 10 bases aligning to TRBD1. CDR3 length: 15 amino acids. The V gene's germline CDR1 is LGHNA and CDR2 YSLEER. V lost 3 bases, J lost 5 bases, and 6 bases stayed unmatched. CDR3 nucleotide sequence: TGCGCCAGCAGCCAGGACAGGGGGAGAGGTACTGAAGCTTTCTTT. Translating gives CASSQDRGRGTEAFF.

In its sample, this clone was seen once. The CDR3 spells CASSFRQGYEQYF. DNA of the CDR3: TGTGCCAGCAGCTTCCGACAGGGCTACGAGCAGTACTTC. The V gene is TRBV7-6, the J gene TRBJ2-7; 7 bases agree with TRBD1. Germline assignment: CDR1 SGHVS and CDR2 FNYEAQ. The trim removed 3 bases at V and 3 bases at J, leaving 2 bases unmatched. The CDR3 length is 13 residues.